The rows below give T cell receptor beta chains drawn from one sample of a study of fetal regulatory T cell absence and autoimmunity. Method: immunoSEQ multiplex PCR; TCRdb's copy keeps in-frame clones and lacks some. This table has about 95,000 clones, roughly 78% appearing once. The sequenced sample was pancreas tissue. Every receptor here comes from a male donor with IPEX syndrome. CDR3s include the opening cysteine and the closing phenylalanine or tryptophan. The D gene is left open where the match is weak. Some rows have no size entry. The others give once, few or many, or a class for an expanded clone.

size	D	J	V	DNA	CDR3
NA	TRBD1	TRBJ1-1	TRBV11-1	TGTGCCAGCAGTTTCATCCACAGGGGCCACACTGAAGCTTTCTTT	CASSFIHRGHTEAFF
NA	TRBD2	TRBJ2-1	TRBV2	TGTGCCAGCAGTGTTTGGCGGGGGGGGCCCTGGGAAAATGAGCAGTTCTTC	CASSVWRGGPWENEQFF
NA	TRBD1	TRBJ2-1	TRBV6-6	TGTGCCAGCAGTTACTCGAGGGCAGGGGGTTACAATGAGCAGTTCTTC	CASSYSRAGGYNEQFF
NA	TRBD1	TRBJ2-3	TRBV6-5	TGTGCCAGCAGTTACTTCGGGACAGGGATCACAGATACGCAGTATTTT	CASSYFGTGITDTQYF
NA	NA	TRBJ1-4	TRBV27	TGTGCCAGCAGTAGGCAGAGTAATGAAAAACTGTTTTTT	CASSRQSNEKLFF
NA	NA	TRBJ2-2	TRBV6-1	TGTGCCAGCAGTGCCCTAAGTGGGCCAACGAACACCGGGGAGCTGTTTTTT	CASSALSGPTNTGELFF
NA	TRBD1	TRBJ1-4	TRBV7-2	TGTGCCAGCAGCTCGGACAGGGGGGTATATGGAACTAATGAAAAACTGTTTTTT	CASSSDRGVYGTNEKLFF
NA	NA	TRBJ1-2	TRBV6-1	TGTGCCAGCATGGAACAGTGGTACTATGGCTACACCTTC	CASMEQWYYGYTF
NA	TRBD1	TRBJ1-5	TRBV10-3	TGTGCCACCGCCGACAGGGAAGGCCAGCCCCAGCATTTT	CATADREGQPQHF
NA	TRBD2	TRBJ2-2	TRBV4-1	TGCGCCAGCAGCCAAGCGGGAGGGAACACCGGGGAGCTGTTTTTT	CASSQAGGNTGELFF
NA	NA	TRBJ2-7	TRBV29-1	TGCAGCGTTGATGAGAGCGGACTCGGCCACGAGCAGTACTTC	CSVDESGLGHEQYF
NA	TRBD2	TRBJ2-7	TRBV5-4	TGTGCCAGCAGCTTGATCGGGGGGGCCTACGAGCAGTACTTC	CASSLIGGAYEQYF
NA	TRBD1	TRBJ1-2	TRBV11-3	TGTGCCAGCAGCCACACTTCACAGGGGCCCTACTATGGCTACACCTTC	CASSHTSQGPYYGYTF
NA	NA	TRBJ2-7	TRBV18	TGTGCCAGCTCACCAGGGGGACCGTACTCCACCTACGAGCAGTACTTC	CASSPGGPYSTYEQYF
NA	NA	TRBJ1-2	TRBV7-9	TGTGCCAGCAGCTTAGCCACCCCGGCAGGACACTATGGCTACACCTTC	CASSLATPAGHYGYTF
few	TRBD1	TRBJ2-7	TRBV11-3	TGTGCCAGCAGCTTGGCCCCGACAGGGGGCTACGAGCAGTACTTC	CASSLAPTGGYEQYF
once	TRBD1	TRBJ1-2	TRBV7-2	TGTGCCAGCAGCACGATGCTACAGGGGGCCAGGTGGGGCTACACCTTC	CASSTMLQGARWGYTF
NA	NA	TRBJ2-3	TRBV2	TGTGCCAGCAGTGAAACCCCGGCTAGGCCAAGCACAGATACGCAGTATTTT	CASSETPARPSTDTQYF
few	TRBD1	TRBJ1-6	TRBV5-1	TGCGCCAGCAGCTGGGGGACAGGCTCACCCCTCCACTTT	CASSWGTGSPLHF
NA	TRBD1	TRBJ1-2	TRBV27	TGTGCCAGCAGTTCGACAGGGATTTCTAACTATGGCTACACCTTC	CASSSTGISNYGYTF
NA	TRBD2	TRBJ2-7	TRBV11-3	TGTGCCAGCAGCATTGGACTAGCGGGGTCGTACGAGCAGTACTTC	CASSIGLAGSYEQYF
few	TRBD2	TRBJ2-7	TRBV4-1	TGCGCCAGCAGCCATGACAGGACTAGCGGGAGACTAGGCGAGCAGTACTTC	CASSHDRTSGRLGEQYF
few	NA	TRBJ2-7	TRBV2	TGTGCCAGCAGTGAATTTAGCCAGCACTACGAGCAGTACTTC	CASSEFSQHYEQYF
NA	NA	TRBJ2-2	TRBV19	TGTGCCAGTAGTATAGCGGCGAACACCGGGGAGCTGTTTTTT	CASSIAANTGELFF
few	TRBD1	TRBJ1-2	TRBV6-6	TGTGCCAGCAGTTACGACAGGGGCGGCTACACCTTC	CASSYDRGGYTF
NA	NA	TRBJ2-7	TRBV6-5	TGTGCCAGCAGTTACAGAGGCCTACGGGCCGAGCAGTACTTC	CASSYRGLRAEQYF
NA	NA	TRBJ2-3	TRBV6-1	TGTGCCAGCAGTGAAGAGGGGGGTGATACGCAGTATTTT	CASSEEGGDTQYF
NA	TRBD1	TRBJ1-5	TRBV5-1	TGCGCCAGCAGCTCTCGAGGACAGGGGGGGCCTCAGCCCCAGCATTTT	CASSSRGQGGPQPQHF